The sequence of this T cell receptor (beta chain) was determined in a study of early stage breast cancer tumors. With regard to this clone: Its antigen is unknown.

Roughly 18-50 mg of tissue was diced for each tumor. CDR1 is SGHNT and CDR2 is YYREEE in the germline V gene (reference sequence). There are 14 residues in the CDR3. V was pared by 4 bases and J by 6 bases, with 8 bases of the junction left unmatched. Overall study findings and caveats: Bulk DNA sequencing of unsorted cells missed chain pairing and markers.

Libraries were prepared by immunoSEQ multiplex PCR; TCRdb keeps only in-frame clonotypes and omits some of them. The sample has tens of thousands of clones; roughly three fifths are singletons. The chain couples TRBV5-4 to TRBJ2-3, with TRBD1 matching 7 bases. This clonotype was obtained from a person aged 45 to 59 with breast cancer. Sequenced material: breast tumor tissue. The CDR3 reads CASSATGADDTQYF. The CDR3 DNA follows: TGTGCCAGCAGCGCAACAGGGGCCGACGATACGCAGTATTTT.